The entry below gives a single T cell receptor (beta chain) sequence along with its context. The record originates from a study of T cell changes during pregnancy in multiple sclerosis. Assay used: immunoSEQ multiplex PCR; TCRdb lists only in-frame clones, some missing. The repertoire holds roughly 110,000 clones, with around 90% as singletons. Germline V gives CDR1 GTSNPN, CDR2 SVGIG (reference sequence). This CDR3 has 12 amino acids. V trimming: 5 bases; J trimming: 3 bases; junction bases outside the gene matches: 4. This clonotype originated in a female donor with multiple sclerosis, enrolled in a pregnancy study. The chain employs TRBV30 and TRBJ2-7; TRBD1 agrees at 7 bases. The sample in question was peripheral blood, obtained before pregnancy. CDR3 sequence: CAWAGTDYEQYF. CDR3 DNA sequence: TGTGCCTGGGCCGGGACAGACTACGAGCAGTACTTC.